These 27 T cell receptor beta chains originate from one sample sequenced in a study of blood T cells in healthy people across ages (dated by TCRdb to between 2015 and 2017). Receptors were amplified or captured by 5' RACE. TCRdb records Illumina HiSeq 2500 as the sequencer. The second PCR ran for about 6 to 11 cycles and used a J-beta primer mix along with a sample-barcoded 5' primer. The raw public reads went through TCRdb reprocessing: fastp at Q25, MiXCR clone calling, in-frame beta chains kept. All rows with the same CDR3 protein become a single entry with the most common DNA and genes. For this sample the table gives about 1.4 million distinct CDR3 sequences, of which approximately 60% were detected only once. The ten largest clones take up 6.5% to 8% of the sample. The sample consisted of blood. Every receptor here comes from a man aged 18-30 years in good health.

The chain uses TRBV9 and TRBJ1-1; weak D call: TRBD1 (6 bases). The CDR3 has 13 residues. V was clipped by 3 bases and J by 1 base, with 7 bases between them. Germline loops: CDR1 SGDLS, CDR2 YYNGEE. CDR3 coding DNA: TGTGCCAGCAGCGAGGGACAGAACACTGAAGCTTTCTTT. It is translated as CASSEGQNTEAFF.

In this sample, this clonotype turned up a few times. CDR3 sequence: CASSYGVSETQYF. In DNA form, the CDR3 reads TGCGCCAGCAGCTATGGAGTGTCCGAGACCCAGTACTTC. This chain connects TRBV5-1 to TRBJ2-5; D not certain. CDR3 length equals 13 residues. V was clipped by 3 bases and J by 5 bases, with 11 bases between them. CDR1 and CDR2 (germline): SGHRS, YFSETQ.

This clonotype appeared a few times. J is TRBJ1-1 and V is TRBV5-1; D gene unclear. The germline gives CDR1 SGHRS, CDR2 YFSETQ. Deletions cut 0 bases from V and 0 bases from J, with 9 bases between. The CDR3 totals 15 residues. CDR3 in amino acids: CASSLEGSMNTEAFF. The CDR3 DNA is TGCGCCAGCAGCTTGGAGGGCAGCATGAACACTGAAGCTTTCTTT. Filled out from reference TRBV5-1 and TRBJ1-1, the complete variable domain reads KAGVTQTPRYLIKTRGQQVTLSCSPISGHRSVSWYQQTPGQGLQFLFEYFSETQRNKGNFPGRFSGRQFSNSRSEMNVSTLELGDSALYLCASSLEGSMNTEAFFGQGTRLTVV.

The chain carries TRBV9 and TRBJ2-3; D might be TRBD2 (6 bases). The CDR3 has 20 amino acids. Trimming shortened V by 4 bases and J by 0 bases, and 27 bases separated the two germline ends. Germline CDR1 reads SGDLS; CDR2 reads YYNGEE. In DNA, the CDR3 is TGTGCCAGCAGCCGCCTCGGGAGTGACCCAGCGGAAACTAGCACAGATACGCAGTATTTT. Translating it yields CASSRLGSDPAETSTDTQYF.

This clonotype has just a few counts. CDR3 coding DNA: TGTGCCAGCAGACCCAGGGGGTCGGAAGAGACCCAGTACTTC. This encodes CASRPRGSEETQYF. The V and J genes are TRBV27 and TRBJ2-5; 7 bases are a match to TRBD1. CDR3 length equals 14 residues. Germline CDR1 reads MNHEY; CDR2 reads SMNVEV (reference sequence). The ends lost 6 bases at V and 3 bases at J; junction bases unmatched: 7.

This chain links TRBV28 with TRBJ2-7, with TRBD1 matching 11 bases. CDR3 length equals 15 residues. With 3 bases clipped from V and 5 bases from J, the junction kept 6 bases outside the gene matches. CDR1 and CDR2 (germline): MDHEN, SYDVKM. CDR3 DNA sequence: TGTGCCAGCAGTTTCCGGGACAGGGGGAAAAACGAGCAGTACTTC. Translating gives CASSFRDRGKNEQYF.

The chain couples TRBV5-1 to TRBJ2-3; D gene ambiguous. The CDR3 sequence is 14 residues long. Looked up from germline, CDR1 is SGHRS and CDR2 is YFSETQ. The V end was cut by 5 bases, the J end by 11 bases, with 21 bases between. DNA for the CDR3: TGCGCCAGCAGGCCGAACCAAGAGGCCTATAAGCAGTATTTT. This gives the protein CASRPNQEAYKQYF.

The chain couples TRBV28 to TRBJ1-1; TRBD1 matches at 8 bases. The ends lost 5 bases at V and 7 bases at J; junction bases unmatched: 12. The CDR3 consists of 15 residues. Germline V gene data show CDR1 as MDHEN and CDR2 as SYDVKM. DNA for the CDR3: TGTGCCAGCAGTACCCAAACAGGGGGAAGGGGTGAAGCTTTCTTT. It codes for CASSTQTGGRGEAFF.

The chain employs TRBV12-3 or TRBV12-4 and TRBJ2-1; D is ambiguous. The ends were cut back, 5 bases at V and 7 bases at J, with 12 bases in the middle. This CDR3 region has 13 residues. CDR3 sequence (DNA): TGTGCCAGCAGTCCGCTGAATCGAAATGAGCAGTTCTTC. Residues: CASSPLNRNEQFF.

The sample holds many counts of this clonotype. The chain couples TRBV29-1 to TRBJ2-1; 13 positions agree with TRBD2. Looked up from germline, CDR1 is SQVTM and CDR2 is ANQGSEA. The V and J ends lost 5 bases and 7 bases, in that order; junction bases with no gene match: 2. This CDR3 is 13 amino acids long. The CDR3 sequence is CSVPGLAGNEQFF. CDR3 bases: TGCAGCGTTCCGGGACTAGCGGGAAATGAGCAGTTCTTC.

This clonotype was seen only a few times. The chain has TRBV13 and TRBJ1-5; D not certain. The CDR3 consists of 13 residues. The V end lost 5 bases, the J end lost 4 bases, and 9 bases lay between the germline ends. CDR1 is PRHDT and CDR2 is FYEKMQ in the germline V gene (reference sequence). The CDR3 loop is CASSQRANQPQHF. CDR3 bases: TGTGCCAGCAGCCAGAGAGCAAATCAGCCCCAGCATTTT.

This clonotype came up a few times. The V gene is TRBV12-3 or TRBV12-4, the J gene TRBJ2-7; D may be TRBD1 (5 bases). The CDR3 consists of 13 residues. Trimming took off 6 bases at V and 4 bases at J, with 13 bases between the two ends. The CDR3 DNA sequence: TGTGCCAGCAGCCAACCCCAGGGTTACGAGCAGTACTTC. It codes for CASSQPQGYEQYF.

A word on this clonotype: A read error may produce the germline difference seen at one junction end. The chain couples TRBV4-3 to TRBJ2-1, with D uncertain. The CDR3 covers 16 residues. Per the germline V gene, CDR1 is LGHNA and CDR2 is YSLEER. DNA for the CDR3: TGTGCCAGCAGCCAAGATAGGCAAGGCTCCTACAATGAGCAGTTCTTC. Translating gives CASSQDRQGSYNEQFF.

The rearrangement joins TRBV7-9 to TRBJ1-2, with 10 bases identical to TRBD1. The CDR3 is 18 amino acids. J was trimmed by 4 bases and V by 1 base; bases with no gene match: 12. Germline V gene data show CDR1 as SEHNR and CDR2 as FQNEAQ (reference sequence). The CDR3 is CASSLGRSDRGIGYGYTF. For the CDR3, the DNA is TGTGCCAGCAGCTTAGGGCGTTCGGACAGGGGGATTGGCTATGGCTACACCTTC.

This clonotype was seen only a few times. The chain employs TRBV7-9 and TRBJ2-1; 7 nucleotides agree with TRBD2. This CDR3 contains 13 residues. V trimming: 1 base; J trimming: 9 bases; junction bases outside the gene matches: 3. CDR1 SEHNR and CDR2 FQNEAQ come from the germline V gene (reference sequence). CDR3 bases: TGTGCCAGCAGCTTAGGGACTAGGGGTGAGCAGTTCTTC. Residues: CASSLGTRGEQFF.

This clonotype has more than one count but fewer than ten. The chain employs TRBV2 and TRBJ2-7; no firm D call. The V and J ends lost 3 bases and 4 bases respectively, with 10 bases between them. CDR3 length: 13 residues. From germline, CDR1 is SNHLY and CDR2 FYNNEI. This CDR3 reads CASSDNGDYEQYF. Here the CDR3 DNA reads TGTGCCAGCAGTGACAATGGGGATTACGAGCAGTACTTC. The variable domain in full, completed from reference TRBV2 and TRBJ2-7, reads EPEVTQTPSHQVTQMGQEVILRCVPISNHLYFYWYRQILGQKVEFLVSFYNNEISEKSEIFDDQFSVERPDGSNFTLKIRSTKLEDSAMYFCASSDNGDYEQYFGPGTRLTVT.

The chain uses TRBV6-2 or TRBV6-3 and TRBJ2-1; D perhaps matches TRBD1 (5 bases). Germline V gene data show CDR1 as MNHEY and CDR2 as SVGEGT. Trimming left V 8 bases short and J 4 bases short, with 6 bases between. The CDR3 length is 11 residues. The CDR3 region has the DNA TGTGCCAGCGACAGTTACAATGAGCAGTTCTTC. It specifies CASDSYNEQFF.

A few counts support this clonotype. The chain joins TRBV20-1 to TRBJ1-2; D unclear. The CDR3 runs 13 residues. The V gene lost 1 base and the J gene lost 2 bases, with 8 bases spanning the gap. Germline CDR1 DFQATT, CDR2 SNEGSKA (reference sequence). The CDR3 is CSARAQENYGYTF. The CDR3 coding sequence is TGCAGTGCTAGAGCCCAGGAGAACTATGGCTACACCTTC.

The chain has TRBV4-3 and TRBJ1-2; D might be TRBD1 (5 bases). V was shortened by 1 base and J by 6 bases, with 18 bases between the two germline ends. Germline loops: CDR1 LGHNA, CDR2 YSLEER. The CDR3 is 16 residues long. This chain's CDR3 is CASSQGEPGHGNGYTF. CDR3 DNA sequence: TGCGCCAGCAGCCAAGGAGAGCCGGGGCATGGAAATGGCTACACCTTC.

This clonotype was seen a few times. The chain combines TRBV27 with TRBJ2-1, with unresolved D. Between the trimmed V and J ends, which lost 7 bases and 7 bases, there was a span of 11 bases. CDR3 size: 12 residues. In germline, CDR1 is MNHEY, CDR2 SMNVEV (reference sequence). Here the CDR3 reads CASTGLGNEQFF. The CDR3 nucleotides are TGTGCCAGCACCGGTTTGGGGAATGAGCAGTTCTTC.

V and J are TRBV20-1 and TRBJ2-7; TRBD2 agrees at 8 bases. Germline-derived CDR1 and CDR2 are DFQATT and SNEGSKA (reference sequence). Trimming cost V 3 bases and J 4 bases; bases outside gene matches: 11. The CDR3 runs 15 residues. Written as DNA, the CDR3 is TGCAGTGCTAGGGAGCGCGGGGGGTCTCCTTACGAGCAGTACTTC. Protein product: CSARERGGSPYEQYF.

This rearrangement joins TRBV7-9 to TRBJ2-7; 8 nucleotides match TRBD2. Germline V lookup: CDR1 SEHNR, CDR2 FQNEAQ (reference sequence). V lost 5 bases to trimming and J lost 0 bases; unmatched junction nucleotides: 12. The CDR3 extends over 17 amino acids. In nucleotides, the CDR3 is TGTGCCAGCAGCCCGCCGGGGGGGCTAGCCAGCTCCTACGAGCAGTACTTC. It specifies CASSPPGGLASSYEQYF.

The J gene is TRBJ2-2, the V gene TRBV12-3 or TRBV12-4; D call uncertain. The V gene lost 6 bases and the J gene lost 4 bases, with 15 bases spanning the gap. CDR3 size: 15 residues. The CDR3 bases are TGTGCCAGCAGGGCGACATCTTCCTTCACCGGGGAGCTGTTTTTT. Its translation is CASRATSSFTGELFF.

V and J are TRBV6-6 and TRBJ2-3, with D perhaps matching TRBD1 (5 bases). From germline, CDR1 is MNHNY and CDR2 SVGAGI (reference sequence). V lost 6 bases to trimming and J lost 4 bases, with 11 bases between them. The CDR3 has 13 residues. CDR3 nucleotides: TGTGCCAGCAGCTCGGACAACCCAGATACGCAGTATTTT. It encodes CASSSDNPDTQYF.

J is TRBJ1-2 and V is TRBV2; no clear D gene. Trimming pared 4 bases from V and 8 bases from J, leaving 8 bases between. Germline V CDR1 and CDR2: SNHLY, FYNNEI. This CDR3 contains 11 residues. In DNA, the CDR3 is TGTGCCAGCAGTGTCGCGGAGGGCTACACCTTC. It is translated as CASSVAEGYTF. The entire variable domain, with the rest obtained from reference TRBV2 and TRBJ1-2, is as follows: EPEVTQTPSHQVTQMGQEVILRCVPISNHLYFYWYRQILGQKVEFLVSFYNNEISEKSEIFDDQFSVERPDGSNFTLKIRSTKLEDSAMYFCASSVAEGYTFGSGTRLTVV.

The rearrangement links TRBV7-9 to TRBJ1-1; D may be TRBD1 (6 bases). The V and J ends lost 10 bases and 0 bases respectively, with 12 bases between them. The CDR3 totals 13 residues. Germline CDR1 and CDR2: SEHNR and FQNEAQ (reference sequence). DNA for the CDR3: TGTGCCACTCTGGGACACCTGAACACTGAAGCTTTCTTT. This sequence encodes CATLGHLNTEAFF.

The J gene is TRBJ2-1, the V gene TRBV5-5, with a weak D call TRBD2 (6 bases). The CDR3 spans 16 residues. Trimming left V 6 bases short and J 6 bases short, with 22 bases between. Germline-derived CDR1 and CDR2 are SGHKS and YYEKEE (reference sequence). CDR3 protein: CASNKMGSGDPNEQFF. CDR3 nucleotides: TGTGCCAGCAACAAAATGGGTAGCGGAGACCCCAATGAGCAGTTCTTC.